What follows are 32 T cell receptor beta chains derived from one specimen sequenced in a study of cytomegalovirus exposure and HLA in healthy donors. PCR primers comprised 60 Vbeta and 13 Jbeta primers. Repertoires were generated with immunoSEQ multiplex PCR, while TCRdb's copy carries only in-frame clones and drops some. The sample consists of roughly 99,000 clones, approximately 79% of them appearing once. Sequencing used PBMCs. Receptors were obtained from a woman in her 40s in good health and CMV-seropositive.

The J gene is TRBJ1-5, the V gene TRBV27; 8 bases fit TRBD1. V was pared by 5 bases and J by 2 bases, with 5 bases of the junction left unmatched. Germline V gene lookup returns CDR1 MNHEY and CDR2 SMNVEV (reference sequence). The CDR3 is made up of 15 amino acids. DNA for the CDR3: TGTGCCAGCAGTCCAATGGGACAGGGCAATCAGCCCCAGCATTTT. Protein sequence: CASSPMGQGNQPQHF.

The V gene is TRBV5-1, the J gene TRBJ2-5; TRBD1 might be the D (5 bases). V lost 3 bases and J 1 base, leaving 13 bases between the germline ends. Germline V CDR1 and CDR2: SGHRS, YFSETQ. The CDR3 runs to 15 residues. The CDR3 protein is CASSSMDTTQETQYF. DNA of the CDR3: TGCGCCAGCAGCTCAATGGACACTACCCAAGAGACCCAGTACTTC.

The chain is built from TRBV7-3 and TRBJ1-5; tentative D call: TRBD1 (6 bases). The germline V and J ends were trimmed by 4 bases and 6 bases, with 10 bases remaining between them. In germline, CDR1 is SGHTA, CDR2 FQGTGA. The CDR3 extends over 13 amino acids. DNA of the CDR3: TGTGCCAGCAGCTACACCAGGGGTCAGCCCCAGCATTTT. Residues: CASSYTRGQPQHF.

The J gene is TRBJ1-5, the V gene TRBV5-1; tentatively, D is TRBD1 (5 bases). The CDR3 covers 13 residues. The ends were cut back, 4 bases at V and 5 bases at J, with 10 bases in the middle. Germline values: CDR1 SGHRS, CDR2 YFSETQ. CDR3 DNA sequence: TGCGCCAGCAGCCAAACAGGAGATCAGCCCCAGCATTTT. Translating it yields CASSQTGDQPQHF.

This clone was seen a few times. The chain recombines TRBV25-1 with TRBJ1-6; 8 bases line up with TRBD1. This CDR3 spans 17 amino acids. The V gene end was trimmed by 5 bases and the J gene end by 7 bases; junction bases not matched to a gene: 13. From germline, CDR1 is MGHDK and CDR2 SYGVNS. The CDR3 DNA follows: TGTGCCAGCAGTTCTTCCTGGACAGGGAGTACAAATTCACCCCTCCACTTT. It translates to CASSSSWTGSTNSPLHF. The whole variable domain, filled in from reference TRBV25-1 and TRBJ1-6, reads EADIYQTPRYLVIGTGKKITLECSQTMGHDKMYWYQQDPGMELHLIHYSYGVNSTEKGDLSSESTVSRIRTEHFPLTLESARPSHTSQYLCASSSSWTGSTNSPLHFGNGTRLTVT.

The rearrangement uses TRBV5-5 and TRBJ1-2; possibly TRBD1 for D (5 bases). Germline CDR1 SGHKS, CDR2 YYEKEE (reference sequence). The CDR3 covers 15 residues. V was clipped by 1 base and J by 4 bases, with 14 bases between them. The DNA for the CDR3 is TGTGCCAGCAGCTTGTCCCTAGGACAAAGCTATGGCTACACCTTC. Amino acids: CASSLSLGQSYGYTF. Supplemented by reference TRBV5-5 and TRBJ1-2, the full variable domain reads DAGVTQSPTHLIKTRGQQVTLRCSPISGHKSVSWYQQVLGQGPQFIFQYYEKEERGRGNFPDRFSARQFPNYSSELNVNALLLGDSALYLCASSLSLGQSYGYTFGSGTRLTVV.

This clone turned up a few times. CDR3 DNA: TGTGCCAGCAGCTCCATTCACTGGCGGGGGGAGGATGAGCAGTTCTTC. Its translation: CASSSIHWRGEDEQFF. The rearrangement joins TRBV11-1 to TRBJ2-1, with 8 bases matching TRBD2. The V gene's germline CDR1 is SGHAT and CDR2 FQDESV (reference sequence). This CDR3 contains 16 residues. Trimming took 4 bases from V and 8 from J; bases not matched to a gene: 13.

This chain joins TRBV19 and TRBJ1-1, with D unresolved. The V end lost 5 bases, the J end lost 0 bases, and 10 bases lay between the germline ends. The CDR3 has 14 residues. Germline CDR1 and CDR2: LNHDA and SQIVND (reference sequence). This CDR3 is CASSVAGLNTEAFF. CDR3 nucleotides: TGTGCCAGTAGTGTAGCCGGTCTGAACACTGAAGCTTTCTTT.

This clone was counted once. This chain joins TRBV2 and TRBJ2-1; 10 bases line up with TRBD2. CDR1 SNHLY and CDR2 FYNNEI come from the germline V gene. The V gene end was trimmed by 5 bases and the J gene end by 6 bases; junction bases not matched to a gene: 16. The CDR3 length is 18 residues. CDR3 nucleotide sequence: TGTGCCAGCAGTCCGATACTTACTCTAGCGGGGGACCCCAATGAGCAGTTCTTC. It specifies CASSPILTLAGDPNEQFF.

The chain has TRBV5-6 and TRBJ1-5, with 7 nucleotides matching TRBD1. V lost 3 bases to trimming and J lost 6 bases; unmatched junction nucleotides: 6. This CDR3 spans 14 amino acids. From germline, CDR1 is SGHDT and CDR2 YYEEEE. The CDR3 bases are TGTGCCAGCAGCTCCCGGGACAGATTTCAGCCCCAGCATTTT. Its protein is CASSSRDRFQPQHF.

This clone was picked up a small number of times. This chain links TRBV4-3 with TRBJ1-6; D may be TRBD1 (6 bases). Trimming took off 0 bases at V and 10 bases at J, with 16 bases between the two ends. This CDR3 is 16 amino acids long. From germline, CDR1 is LGHNA and CDR2 YSLEER. CDR3 nucleotides: TGCGCCAGCAGCCAAGATCTGGGGGCAGCCTACTCACCCCTCCACTTT. Residues: CASSQDLGAAYSPLHF.

As for this clone: Other DNA sequences in this specimen translate into the identical CDR3. This sequence joins TRBV29-1 and TRBJ2-7, with 7 nucleotides matching TRBD1. CDR1 is SQVTM, CDR2 ANQGSEA, per germline. J gave up 0 bases and V 4 bases, and 0 bases lay outside the gene matches. This CDR3 has 12 residues. CDR3 nucleotide sequence: TGCAGCGTTGGGGACAGCTCCTACGAGCAGTACTTC. Its protein product is CSVGDSSYEQYF.

The chain joins TRBV5-1 to TRBJ2-1; D is uncertain. The germline gives CDR1 SGHRS, CDR2 YFSETQ. Trimming cost V 7 bases and J 4 bases, with 6 bases left between them. The CDR3 loop spans 11 amino acids. CDR3 amino acids: CASHNYNEQFF. The DNA for the CDR3 is TGCGCCAGCCACAATTACAATGAGCAGTTCTTC. The variable domain in full, with the rest retrieved from reference TRBV5-1 and TRBJ2-1, is KAGVTQTPRYLIKTRGQQVTLSCSPISGHRSVSWYQQTPGQGLQFLFEYFSETQRNKGNFPGRFSGRQFSNSRSEMNVSTLELGDSALYLCASHNYNEQFFGPGTRLTVL.

This clone appeared a single time. This chain uses TRBV6-6 with TRBJ1-1, with 12 bases identical to TRBD1. The CDR3 consists of 15 residues. Germline CDR1 MNHNY, CDR2 SVGAGI (reference sequence). Trimming took 6 bases from V and 10 from J; bases not matched to a gene: 12. As DNA, the CDR3 is TGTGCCAGCAGGCGAACCCGGGACAGGGGGCAAGGAGCTTTCTTT. This encodes CASRRTRDRGQGAFF.

This clone was seen only once. The rearrangement links TRBV6-5 to TRBJ2-7; 8 bases are shared with TRBD1. CDR1 is MNHEY, CDR2 SVGAGI, per germline. The CDR3 runs 13 residues. J was trimmed by 5 bases and V by 5 bases; bases with no gene match: 5. CDR3 sequence (DNA): TGTGCCAGCAGTCACAGGGGGTACGACGAGCAGTACTTC. Its protein is CASSHRGYDEQYF.

On this clone itself: Sequence at one end of the junction differs from germline and may be a read error. V is TRBV4-1 and J is TRBJ1-5; no definite D call. The CDR3 is made up of 15 amino acids. Germline V lookup: CDR1 MGHRA, CDR2 YSYEKL. The CDR3 DNA follows: TGCGCCAGCAGCCGGGAGCTCGGGCCGAATCGGCCCCAGCATTTT. It translates to CASSRELGPNRPQHF.

In this sample, this clone turned up a few times. The chain recombines TRBV5-1 with TRBJ2-5; 7 nucleotides match TRBD1. V shed 4 bases and J 4 bases; nucleotides not matched to a gene: 10. CDR3 length: 15 amino acids. CDR1 SGHRS and CDR2 YFSETQ come from the germline V gene. This CDR3 reads CASSHRPGTAETQYF. The DNA of the CDR3 is TGCGCCAGCAGCCACCGCCCGGGGACAGCAGAGACCCAGTACTTC. The full variable domain, completed using reference TRBV5-1 and TRBJ2-5, is KAGVTQTPRYLIKTRGQQVTLSCSPISGHRSVSWYQQTPGQGLQFLFEYFSETQRNKGNFPGRFSGRQFSNSRSEMNVSTLELGDSALYLCASSHRPGTAETQYFGPGTRLLVL.

V gene TRBV5-1 combines with J gene TRBJ2-5; a possible D gene is TRBD1 (6 bases). CDR1 is SGHRS, CDR2 YFSETQ, per germline. This CDR3 comprises 18 residues. V lost 0 bases and J lost 5, with 23 bases in between. CDR3 loop: CASSLGTGSFRGGETQYF. DNA of the CDR3: TGCGCCAGCAGCTTGGGTACCGGGTCCTTCAGGGGTGGGGAGACCCAGTACTTC.

The chain links TRBV30 to TRBJ2-2; TRBD2 agrees at 8 bases. The CDR3 loop spans 18 amino acids. The trim removed 4 bases at V and 5 bases at J, leaving 18 bases unmatched. In germline, CDR1 is GTSNPN, CDR2 SVGIG (reference sequence). The CDR3 bases are TGTGCCTGGAAAGGTTGGCTAGCGGGCCACAGGTTGACCGGGGAGCTGTTTTTT. Its protein is CAWKGWLAGHRLTGELFF.

The chain combines TRBV4-1 with TRBJ1-1; D is unresolved. The V gene's germline CDR1 is MGHRA and CDR2 YSYEKL. The CDR3 totals 15 residues. V lost 8 bases to trimming and J lost 6 bases, with 22 bases between them. The CDR3 DNA reads TGCGCCAGCTCACGAGGTCGGAACTCTGAGGCTGAAGCTTTCTTT. Its protein product is CASSRGRNSEAEAFF.

For the CDR3, the DNA is TGTGCCAGCACAATGCGGGGACTAGCGGGGGACTCAGATACGCAGTATTTT. It specifies CASTMRGLAGDSDTQYF. The chain carries TRBV2 and TRBJ2-3; 14 bases map to TRBD2. The CDR3 extends over 17 amino acids. The V gene end was trimmed by 7 bases and the J gene end by 4 bases; junction bases not matched to a gene: 10. Germline lookup yields CDR1 SNHLY and CDR2 FYNNEI.

This clone has just a few counts. J is TRBJ2-7 and V is TRBV11-2; D is perhaps TRBD2 (6 bases). The CDR3 sequence is 15 residues long. V lost 4 bases and J lost 0, with 13 bases in between. Germline loops: CDR1 SGHAT, CDR2 FQNNGV. The CDR3 is CASSSRRGNSYEQYF. The CDR3 DNA reads as TGTGCCAGCAGCTCCAGGCGGGGAAACTCCTACGAGCAGTACTTC.

The chain uses TRBV25-1 and TRBJ2-4, with 10 bases matching TRBD1. The CDR3 extends over 16 amino acids. V gave up 7 bases and J gave up 7 bases; unmatched junction bases: 13. The germline V gene encodes CDR1 MGHDK and CDR2 SYGVNS. CDR3 residues: CASIGGQGSSRNIQYF. The CDR3 DNA is TGTGCCAGCATAGGGGGACAGGGGTCCTCAAGGAACATTCAGTACTTC.

The chain couples TRBV6-1 to TRBJ2-5, with D perhaps matching TRBD2 (5 bases). Germline lookup yields CDR1 MNHNS and CDR2 SASEGT. This CDR3 contains 14 residues. Between the trimmed V and J ends, which lost 2 bases and 5 bases, there was a span of 12 bases. The CDR3 nucleotides are TGTGCCAGCAGTGAATCGGGCGGGCGGGAGACCCAGTACTTC. Translation gives CASSESGGRETQYF.

This sequence joins TRBV7-7 and TRBJ2-5; 14 bases match TRBD2. The CDR3 is 16 residues long. Germline CDR1 is SSHAT and CDR2 is FNYEAQ (reference sequence). Written as DNA, the CDR3 is TGTGCTAGCGCCCTGGGGGGGACTAGCGGGAGAGAGACCCAGTACTTC. As protein: CASALGGTSGRETQYF.

V and J are TRBV30 and TRBJ2-1; TRBD2 agrees at 14 bases. V lost 0 bases, J lost 9 bases, and 4 bases stayed unmatched. The CDR3 is 15 residues long. In germline, CDR1 is GTSNPN, CDR2 SVGIG (reference sequence). CDR3 nucleotide sequence: TGTGCCTGGAGTGTGGGACTAGCGGGGGAGGGTGAGCAGTTCTTC. Translating gives CAWSVGLAGEGEQFF.

The chain employs TRBV19 and TRBJ2-7; TRBD2 might be the D (5 bases). CDR3 length: 14 amino acids. Trimming removed 3 bases at V and 2 bases at J, with 11 bases between. Germline V lookup: CDR1 LNHDA, CDR2 SQIVND (reference sequence). The CDR3 nucleotides read TGTGCCAGTAGTATTAGGGCCGGGACCTACGAGCAGTACTTC. Amino acids: CASSIRAGTYEQYF.

This chain's CDR3 is CASSYESSYEQYF. In DNA, the CDR3 is TGTGCCAGCAGTTACGAGAGCTCCTACGAGCAGTACTTC. V gene TRBV6-6 combines with J gene TRBJ2-7; D ambiguous. V was shortened by 2 bases and J by 0 bases, with 5 bases between the two germline ends. This CDR3 is built from 13 residues. The V gene's germline CDR1 is MNHNY and CDR2 SVGAGI (reference sequence).

The chain joins TRBV19 to TRBJ1-2; TRBD1 matches at 7 bases. V shed 6 bases and J 0 bases; nucleotides not matched to a gene: 4. The length of the CDR3 is 14 residues. Germline V gene data show CDR1 as LNHDA and CDR2 as SQIVND (reference sequence). Written as DNA, the CDR3 is TGTGCCAGTAGAAGGGACAGACCTAACTATGGCTACACCTTC. Residues: CASRRDRPNYGYTF.

The chain links TRBV5-1 to TRBJ2-5; weak D call: TRBD1 (5 bases). Per germline, CDR1 SGHRS and CDR2 YFSETQ. V shed 3 bases and J shed 2 bases, with 11 bases lying between them. CDR3 length: 14 amino acids. The CDR3 DNA is TGCGCCAGCAGCTCATCAGGGTTACAAGAGACCCAGTACTTC. Amino acid sequence: CASSSSGLQETQYF.

V and J are TRBV11-3 and TRBJ2-3; D may be TRBD2 (6 bases). Trimming shortened V by 5 bases and J by 4 bases, and 13 bases separated the two germline ends. Germline loops: CDR1 SGHNT, CDR2 YENEEA. This CDR3 is built from 14 residues. The CDR3 nucleotides read TGTGCCAGCAGCGAGGACGGCGGGGCAGATACGCAGTATTTT. This encodes CASSEDGGADTQYF.

J is TRBJ1-5 and V is TRBV25-1; TRBD1 matches at 8 bases. V lost 8 bases and J lost 6; bases outside the gene matches: 6. The CDR3 is 13 residues long. From germline, CDR1 is MGHDK and CDR2 SYGVNS. The CDR3 coding sequence is TGTGCCAGCCGTGGACAGGGTAGTCAGCCCCAGCATTTT. This translates into CASRGQGSQPQHF.